The clone carrying this T cell receptor beta chain turned up a few times. In germline, CDR1 is MDHEN, CDR2 SYDVKM. This CDR3 region has 12 residues. A second PCR of 7 to 11 cycles used a sample-barcoded 5' primer and a J-beta primer mix. TCRdb re-analysed the 5' RACE reads in MiXCR, keeping a single row per CDR3 protein. The sample yields around 520,000 distinct CDR3 sequences, about 26% seen once. The sample belongs to a study of blood T cells in healthy people across ages. A further study also used this sample, focusing on T cells of mothers and their children.

The rearrangement links TRBV28 to TRBJ2-1; D is unresolved. The J call is in doubt because the DNA end fits TRBJ2-7 better. The origin of this receptor is a boy between 2 and 15 years old in good health. The sample comprised blood. The CDR3 DNA sequence: TGTGCCAGCAATGTGGGCACCTACGAGCAGTACTTC. Translated: CASNVGTYEQYF.